The present entry profiles one T cell receptor beta chain with its context. Its target is unknown. This record comes from a study of T cells after yellow fever vaccination. In making TCR cDNA, 5'RACE template switching added a universal primer site and UMIs to it. TCRdb reprocessed the 5' RACE reads with MiXCR, giving one entry per CDR3 protein. The sample holds about 300,000 distinct CDR3 sequences, roughly 9% seen once. Study-level results: Clones that expanded after primary vaccination mostly reappeared after the booster (roughly 97% CD4, approximately 89% CD8). Abundant bulk-population clonotypes could contaminate the FACS-sorted repertoires. A weaker but faster secondary response was observed, peaking on day 5 versus 15.

The CDR3 is made up of 11 amino acids. Deletions cut 7 bases from V and 4 bases from J, with 10 bases between. CDR1 is SQVTM and CDR2 is ANQGSEA in the germline V gene. The sequence derives from a man aged 18-30 years who received the YFV17D yellow fever vaccine. The chain employs TRBV29-1 and TRBJ1-1, with D maybe TRBD1 (5 bases). Sequencing was performed on CD4+ T cells sorted from PBMCs, taken 5 days after the yellow fever booster vaccination. The DNA for the CDR3 is TGCAGCGGACGACAGAGCACTGAAGCTTTCTTT. Its translation: CSGRQSTEAFF.